A single sample is the source of the 8 T cell receptor beta chains below, sequenced in a study of T cells in Graves' hyperthyroidism and ophthalmopathy. RNA transcripts were the template for amplifying TCR beta CDR3 regions. The TCR CDR3 was amplified in a first-round RT-PCR using the HTBI primer set. TCRdb re-analysed the multiplex PCR reads in MiXCR, keeping a single row per CDR3 protein. The sample consists of about 380,000 distinct CDR3 sequences, about 15% of them appearing once. The sequenced sample was blood. These receptors all come from a woman in her 30s with Graves' ophthalmopathy.

This clonotype was seen many times. The rearrangement joins TRBV7-9 to TRBJ2-7; D might be TRBD2 (5 bases). CDR1 is SEHNR, CDR2 FQNEAQ, per germline (reference sequence). The CDR3 extends over 12 amino acids. V lost 0 bases and J 5 bases, leaving 5 bases between the germline ends. CDR3 in amino acids: CASSLAGDEQYF. The CDR3 DNA is TGTGCCAGCAGCTTAGCCGGGGACGAGCAGTACTTC.

The V call is TRBV3-1, the J call TRBJ1-2; D is ambiguous. Germline V gene lookup returns CDR1 LGHDT and CDR2 YNNKEL (reference sequence). This CDR3 region has 14 residues. Trimming removed 4 bases at V and 4 bases at J, with 13 bases between. CDR3 sequence: CASSPRGNLYGYTF. The CDR3 DNA is TGTGCCAGCAGCCCACGCGGTAACCTCTATGGCTACACCTTC. Supplemented by reference TRBV3-1 and TRBJ1-2, the full variable domain reads DTAVSQTPKYLVTQMGNDKSIKCEQNLGHDTMYWYKQDSKKFLKIMFSYNNKELIINETVPNRFSPKSPDKAHLNLHINSLELGDSAVYFCASSPRGNLYGYTFGSGTRLTVV.

This clonotype occurred many times. This chain connects TRBV29-1 to TRBJ1-2; no clear D gene. Germline lookup yields CDR1 SQVTM and CDR2 ANQGSEA. V dropped 3 bases and J dropped 3 bases, with 8 bases sitting between them. This CDR3 has 12 amino acids. The CDR3 region has the DNA TGCAGCGTTGACTCTGCGGACTATGGCTACACCTTC. Translated: CSVDSADYGYTF. Complete variable domain (other parts from reference TRBV29-1 and TRBJ1-2): SAVISQKPSRDICQRGTSLTIQCQVDSQVTMMFWYRQQPGQSLTLIATANQGSEATYESGFVIDKFPISRPNLTFSTLTVSNMSPEDSSIYLCSVDSADYGYTFGSGTRLTVV.

The chain uses TRBV5-6 and TRBJ2-7, with D maybe TRBD1 (5 bases). V dropped 0 bases and J dropped 5 bases, with 15 bases sitting between them. CDR1 and CDR2 from the germline V gene are SGHDT and YYEEEE. This CDR3 spans 15 amino acids. DNA for the CDR3: TGTGCCAGCAGCTTGGACAGGCTCTCCTACAACGAGCAGTACTTC. This encodes CASSLDRLSYNEQYF.

Concerning this clonotype: One base away lies a much larger clone, so this may be a sequencing read error. The V gene is TRBV5-6, the J gene TRBJ1-1; tentative D call: TRBD1 (5 bases). The CDR3 extends over 14 amino acids. V lost 0 bases and J 11 bases, leaving 17 bases between the germline ends. Per germline, CDR1 SGHDT and CDR2 YYEEEE. The CDR3 protein is CASSLVGRGNGAFF. CDR3 nucleotide sequence: TGTGCCAGCAGCTTGGTAGGCCGGGGCAACGGGGCTTTCTTT.

This clonotype has more than one count but fewer than ten. This chain joins TRBV10-3 and TRBJ2-3, with D maybe TRBD1 (6 bases). CDR1 ENHRY and CDR2 SYGVKD come from the germline V gene. The CDR3 sequence is 15 residues long. V lost 10 bases and J lost 2, with 19 bases in between. The CDR3 spells CATAQGKQNTDTQYF. The DNA of the CDR3 is TGTGCCACCGCACAGGGAAAACAGAACACAGATACGCAGTATTTT.

This clonotype was seen repeatedly, ten times or more. The chain has TRBV2 and TRBJ2-7; a weak D match, TRBD2 (6 bases). This CDR3 is built from 14 residues. Per germline, CDR1 SNHLY and CDR2 FYNNEI. V dropped 1 base and J dropped 4 bases, with 11 bases sitting between them. The CDR3 loop is CASSEGGRGYEQYF. As DNA, the CDR3 is TGTGCCAGCAGTGAAGGGGGCCGGGGGTACGAGCAGTACTTC.

This clonotype was found many times. V usage is TRBV7-8 and J usage is TRBJ1-6; no reliable D call. The V end lost 3 bases, the J end lost 6 bases, and 9 bases lay between the germline ends. Germline V gene data show CDR1 as SGHVS and CDR2 as FQNEAQ. The CDR3 extends over 14 amino acids. Here the CDR3 DNA reads TGTGCCAGCAGCTTGCCGGGCCCTAATTCACCCCTCCACTTT. It yields the protein CASSLPGPNSPLHF.